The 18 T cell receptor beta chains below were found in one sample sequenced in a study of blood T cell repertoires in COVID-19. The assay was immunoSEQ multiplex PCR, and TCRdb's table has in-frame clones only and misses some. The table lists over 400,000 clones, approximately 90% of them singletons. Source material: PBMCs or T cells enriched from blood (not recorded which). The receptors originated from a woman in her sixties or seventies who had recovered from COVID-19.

Written as DNA, the CDR3 is TGCGCCAGCAGCTTGGGACTAGCGGGGGACACCGGGGAGCTGTTTTTT. Protein sequence: CASSLGLAGDTGELFF. The rearrangement uses TRBV5-1 and TRBJ2-2; 12 bases agree with TRBD2. Germline loops: CDR1 SGHRS, CDR2 YFSETQ. CDR3 length: 16 residues. The junction had 0 bases not matched to a gene; V was cut back by 0 bases and J by 3 bases.

The CDR3 loop is CASSLVGARGYTF. Written as DNA, the CDR3 is TGTGCCAGCAGCTTGGTAGGGGCGCGGGGCTACACCTTC. This chain connects TRBV5-4 to TRBJ1-2; maybe TRBD1 (5 bases). This CDR3 contains 13 residues. V shed 0 bases and J shed 8 bases, with 11 bases lying between them. The germline V gene has CDR1 SGHNT and CDR2 YYREEE (reference sequence).

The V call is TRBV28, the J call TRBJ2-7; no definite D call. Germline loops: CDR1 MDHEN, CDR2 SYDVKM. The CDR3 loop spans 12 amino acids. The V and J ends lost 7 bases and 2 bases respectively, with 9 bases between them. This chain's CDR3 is CASIGTTYEQYF. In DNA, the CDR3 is TGTGCCAGCATCGGCACTACCTACGAGCAGTACTTC.

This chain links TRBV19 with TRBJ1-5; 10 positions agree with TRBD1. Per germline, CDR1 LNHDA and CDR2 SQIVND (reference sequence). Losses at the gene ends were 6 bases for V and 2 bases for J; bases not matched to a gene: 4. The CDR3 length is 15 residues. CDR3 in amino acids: CASRTGTGGNQPQHF. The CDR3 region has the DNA TGTGCCAGTAGGACCGGGACAGGGGGCAATCAGCCCCAGCATTTT.

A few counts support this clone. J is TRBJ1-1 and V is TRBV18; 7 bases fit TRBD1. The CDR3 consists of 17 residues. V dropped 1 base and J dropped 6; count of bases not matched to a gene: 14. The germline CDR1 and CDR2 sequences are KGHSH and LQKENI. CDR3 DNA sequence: TGTGCCAGCTCACCACTAAAGTTGGGACAGCTTTTCCCTGAAGCTTTCTTT. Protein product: CASSPLKLGQLFPEAFF.

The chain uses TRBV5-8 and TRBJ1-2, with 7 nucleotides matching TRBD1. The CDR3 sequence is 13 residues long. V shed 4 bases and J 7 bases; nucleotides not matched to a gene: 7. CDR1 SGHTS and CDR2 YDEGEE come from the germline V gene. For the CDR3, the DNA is TGTGCCAGCAGCCTGGACAGGACGGGTGGCTACACCTTC. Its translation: CASSLDRTGGYTF.

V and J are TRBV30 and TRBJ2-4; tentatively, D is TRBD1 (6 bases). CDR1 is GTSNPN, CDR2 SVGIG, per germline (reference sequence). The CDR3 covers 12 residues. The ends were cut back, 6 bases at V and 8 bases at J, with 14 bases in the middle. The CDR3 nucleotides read TGTGCCTGCACGGACTCAGGGGACATTCAGTACTTC. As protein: CACTDSGDIQYF.

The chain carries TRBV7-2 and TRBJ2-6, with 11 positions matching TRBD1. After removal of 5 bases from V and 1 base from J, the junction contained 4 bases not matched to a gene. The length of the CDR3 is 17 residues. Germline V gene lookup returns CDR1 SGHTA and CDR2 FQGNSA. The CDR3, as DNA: TGTGCCAGCAGCCGGACAGGGGGCAATTCTGGGGCCAACGTCCTGACTTTC. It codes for CASSRTGGNSGANVLTF.

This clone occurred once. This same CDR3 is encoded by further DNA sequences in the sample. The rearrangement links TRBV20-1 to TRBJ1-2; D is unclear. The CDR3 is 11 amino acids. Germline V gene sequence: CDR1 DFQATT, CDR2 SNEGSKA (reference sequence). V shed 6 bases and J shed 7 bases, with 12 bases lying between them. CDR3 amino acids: CSASLLRGYTF. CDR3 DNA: TGCAGTGCATCGCTATTGCGTGGCTACACCTTC.

The CDR3, as DNA: TGTGCCAGCAGCCAACCGGGACAGGGAGTTGAAAAACTGTTTTTT. It is translated as CASSQPGQGVEKLFF. J is TRBJ1-4 and V is TRBV3-1 (or the pseudogene TRBV3-2); 9 positions agree with TRBD1. V lost 2 bases, J lost 7 bases, and 5 bases stayed unmatched. This CDR3 has 15 amino acids. CDR1 LGHDT and CDR2 YNNKEL come from the germline V gene (reference sequence).

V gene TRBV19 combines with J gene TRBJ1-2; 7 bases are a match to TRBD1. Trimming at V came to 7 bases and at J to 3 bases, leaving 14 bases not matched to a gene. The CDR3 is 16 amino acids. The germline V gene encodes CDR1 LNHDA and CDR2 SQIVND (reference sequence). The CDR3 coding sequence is TGTGCCAGTACCAGTCCTCAGACAGGGCGGGACTATGGCTACACCTTC. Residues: CASTSPQTGRDYGYTF.

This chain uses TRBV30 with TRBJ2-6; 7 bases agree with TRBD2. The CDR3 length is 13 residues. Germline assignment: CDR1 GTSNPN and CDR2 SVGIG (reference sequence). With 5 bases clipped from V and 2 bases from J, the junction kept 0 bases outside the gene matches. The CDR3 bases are TGTGCCTGGGGGGGGGCTGGGGCCAACGTCCTGACTTTC. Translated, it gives CAWGGAGANVLTF.

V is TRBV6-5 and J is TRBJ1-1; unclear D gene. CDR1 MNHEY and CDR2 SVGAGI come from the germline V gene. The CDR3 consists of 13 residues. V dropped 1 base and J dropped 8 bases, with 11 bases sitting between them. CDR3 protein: CASSYFGRREAFF. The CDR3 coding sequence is TGTGCCAGCAGTTACTTTGGCAGGAGGGAAGCTTTCTTT.

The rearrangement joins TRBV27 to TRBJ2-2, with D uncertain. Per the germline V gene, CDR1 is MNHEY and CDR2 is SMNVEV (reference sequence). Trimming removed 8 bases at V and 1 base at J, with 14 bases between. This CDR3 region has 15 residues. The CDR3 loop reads CASSLYALNTGELFF. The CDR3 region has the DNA TGTGCCAGCTCCCTATATGCATTGAACACCGGGGAGCTGTTTTTT.

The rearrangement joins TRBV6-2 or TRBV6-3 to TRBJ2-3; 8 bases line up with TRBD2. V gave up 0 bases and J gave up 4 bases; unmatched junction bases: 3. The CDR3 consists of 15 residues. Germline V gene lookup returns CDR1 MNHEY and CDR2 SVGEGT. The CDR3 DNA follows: TGTGCCAGCAGTTACTCGGCGGGGGGCGCAGATACGCAGTATTTT. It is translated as CASSYSAGGADTQYF.

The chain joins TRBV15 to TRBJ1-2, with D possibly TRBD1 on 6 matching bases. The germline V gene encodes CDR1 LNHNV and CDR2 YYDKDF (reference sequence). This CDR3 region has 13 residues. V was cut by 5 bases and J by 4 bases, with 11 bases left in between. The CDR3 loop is CATSEGRGYGYTF. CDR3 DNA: TGTGCCACCAGCGAAGGCAGGGGCTATGGCTACACCTTC.

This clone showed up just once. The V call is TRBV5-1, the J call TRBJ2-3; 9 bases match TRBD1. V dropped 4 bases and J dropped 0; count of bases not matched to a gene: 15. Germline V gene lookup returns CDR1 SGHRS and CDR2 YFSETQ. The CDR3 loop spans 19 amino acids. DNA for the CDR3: TGCGCCAGCAGCGGCCGGGACAGGGTTCGTTCCTCTAGCACAGATACGCAGTATTTT. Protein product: CASSGRDRVRSSSTDTQYF.

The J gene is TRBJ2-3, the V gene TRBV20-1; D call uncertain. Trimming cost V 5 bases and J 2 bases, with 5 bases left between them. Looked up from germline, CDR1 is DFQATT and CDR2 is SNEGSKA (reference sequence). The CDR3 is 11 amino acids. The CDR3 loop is CSAGPTDTQYF. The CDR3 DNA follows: TGCAGTGCTGGGCCCACAGATACGCAGTATTTT.